The entry that follows covers one T cell receptor beta chain sequence. The antigen remains unidentified. The data originate from a study of T cells in Graves' hyperthyroidism and ophthalmopathy. Study information: It was at initial diagnosis, before any treatment, that peripheral blood was collected.

Amplification of TCR beta CDR3 regions used RNA as the template. The TCR CDR3 was amplified in a first-round RT-PCR using the HTBI primer set. TCRdb re-derived calls from the multiplex PCR reads in MiXCR, one entry per CDR3 protein. The sample lists more than 350,000 distinct CDR3 sequences; under 15% were seen once. CDR1 and CDR2 (germline): MDHEN, SYDVKM. The CDR3 contains 15 residues. Deletions cut 3 bases from V and 3 bases from J, with 12 bases between. PBMCs were collected from a 10 ml volume of fresh peripheral blood. Study-wide results and limits: Blood also carried most thyroid clonotypes expanded above 0.001.

This clonotype originated in a woman in her 30s with Graves' hyperthyroidism. The sequencing input was blood. The chain is built from TRBV28 and TRBJ1-5; tentative D call: TRBD1 (5 bases). The CDR3 loop is CASSLGEHDNQPQHF. The CDR3 DNA sequence: TGTGCCAGCAGTTTGGGGGAACATGACAATCAGCCCCAGCATTTT.